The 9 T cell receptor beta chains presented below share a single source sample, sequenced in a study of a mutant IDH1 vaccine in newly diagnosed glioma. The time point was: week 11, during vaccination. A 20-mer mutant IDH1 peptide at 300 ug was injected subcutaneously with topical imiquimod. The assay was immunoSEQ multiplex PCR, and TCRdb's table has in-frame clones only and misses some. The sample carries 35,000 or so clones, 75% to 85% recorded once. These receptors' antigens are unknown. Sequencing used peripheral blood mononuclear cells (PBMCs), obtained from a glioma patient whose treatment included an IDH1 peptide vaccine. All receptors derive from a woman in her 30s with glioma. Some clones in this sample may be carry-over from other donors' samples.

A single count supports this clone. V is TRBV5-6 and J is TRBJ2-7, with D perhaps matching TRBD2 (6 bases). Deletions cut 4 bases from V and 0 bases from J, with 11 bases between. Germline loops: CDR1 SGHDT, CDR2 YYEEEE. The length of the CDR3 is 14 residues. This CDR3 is CASSPTGSSYEQYF. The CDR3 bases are TGTGCCAGCAGCCCCACCGGGAGCTCCTACGAGCAGTACTTC.

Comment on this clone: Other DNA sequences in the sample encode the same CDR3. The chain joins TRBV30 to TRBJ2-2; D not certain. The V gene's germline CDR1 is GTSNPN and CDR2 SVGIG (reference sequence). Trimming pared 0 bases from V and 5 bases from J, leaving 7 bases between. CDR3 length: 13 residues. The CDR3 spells CAWSVTGTGELFF. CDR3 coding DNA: TGTGCCTGGAGTGTAACTGGGACCGGGGAGCTGTTTTTT.

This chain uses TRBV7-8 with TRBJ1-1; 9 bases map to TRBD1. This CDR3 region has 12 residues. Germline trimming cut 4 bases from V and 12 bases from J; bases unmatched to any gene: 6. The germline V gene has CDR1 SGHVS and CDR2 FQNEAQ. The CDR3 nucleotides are TGTGCCAGCAGCTGGATACAGGGGGCGACTTTCTTT. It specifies CASSWIQGATFF.

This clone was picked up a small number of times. CDR3 nucleotide sequence: TGTGCCAGTAGTATAGGAGTTCTGAAGGAAGCTTTCTTT. Translating it yields CASSIGVLKEAFF. The J gene is TRBJ1-1, the V gene TRBV19, with D unclear. The CDR3 consists of 13 residues. CDR1 is LNHDA, CDR2 SQIVND, per germline (reference sequence). V lost 1 base and J lost 8, with 11 bases in between.

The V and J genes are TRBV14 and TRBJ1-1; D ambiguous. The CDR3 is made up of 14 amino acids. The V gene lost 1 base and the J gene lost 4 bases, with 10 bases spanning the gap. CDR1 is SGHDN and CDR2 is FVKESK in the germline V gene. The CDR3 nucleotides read TGTGCCAGCAGCCAAGCTACCCGTAGCACTGAAGCTTTCTTT. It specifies CASSQATRSTEAFF.

CDR3 sequence reads: CSVEEISAGGAQTGELFF. The DNA of the CDR3 is TGCAGCGTTGAAGAAATTTCGGCAGGGGGCGCACAGACCGGGGAGCTGTTTTTT. The chain joins TRBV29-1 to TRBJ2-2; 8 nucleotides agree with TRBD1. Trimming at V came to 0 bases and at J to 5 bases, leaving 14 bases not matched to a gene. The CDR3 runs 18 residues. In germline, CDR1 is SQVTM, CDR2 ANQGSEA.

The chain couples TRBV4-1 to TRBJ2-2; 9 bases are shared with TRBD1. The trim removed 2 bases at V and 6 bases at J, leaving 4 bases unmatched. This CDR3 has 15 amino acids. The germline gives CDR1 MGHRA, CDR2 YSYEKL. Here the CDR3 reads CASSQLDRGAGELFF. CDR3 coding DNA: TGCGCCAGCAGCCAACTCGACAGGGGGGCCGGGGAGCTGTTTTTT.

DNA of the CDR3: TGTGCCAGCAGCAGGGGACAGGGTGGAGAATACTATGGCTACACCTTC. Translation gives CASSRGQGGEYYGYTF. The V gene is TRBV5-5, the J gene TRBJ1-2, with 9 bases aligning to TRBD1. J was trimmed by 3 bases and V by 4 bases; bases with no gene match: 10. CDR3 size: 16 residues. CDR1 and CDR2 (germline): SGHKS, YYEKEE (reference sequence). Complete variable domain (other parts from reference TRBV5-5 and TRBJ1-2): DAGVTQSPTHLIKTRGQQVTLRCSPISGHKSVSWYQQVLGQGPQFIFQYYEKEERGRGNFPDRFSARQFPNYSSELNVNALLLGDSALYLCASSRGQGGEYYGYTFGSGTRLTVV.

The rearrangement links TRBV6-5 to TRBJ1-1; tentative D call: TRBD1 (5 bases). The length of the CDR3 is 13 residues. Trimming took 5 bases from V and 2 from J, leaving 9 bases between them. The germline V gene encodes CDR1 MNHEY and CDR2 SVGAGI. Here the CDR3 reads CASSIGTNTEAFF. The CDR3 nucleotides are TGTGCCAGCAGTATCGGGACCAACACTGAAGCTTTCTTT.